The rows below give T cell receptor beta chains drawn from one sample of a study of early T cells in non-severe SARS-CoV-2 infection. Via MiXCR, TCRdb re-called the 5' RACE reads, giving one row per CDR3 protein. Of roughly 100,000 distinct CDR3 sequences listed, less than 15% were seen once; the top ten hold 6.2%. The specimen sequenced was whole blood. Source of these receptors: an adult who was a healthcare worker with PCR-confirmed SARS-CoV-2 infection or an uninfected control (not recorded which). Both conserved end residues are part of each CDR3. Fields, in order: V gene, clone size, J gene, D gene, CDR3 protein, CDR3 DNA. A D gene is named only where the DNA matches it firmly. The listing skips clone size in some rows; elsewhere it reads once, few, many or a size class.

v_gene: TRBV9
abundance: many
j_gene: TRBJ1-1
d_gene: NA
CDR3aa: CASSTTGPTEAFF
CDR3nt: TGTGCCAGCAGCACCACAGGGCCAACTGAAGCTTTCTTT

v_gene: TRBV3-1
abundance: NA
j_gene: TRBJ1-1
d_gene: TRBD1
CDR3aa: CASSQGPSGGTEAFF
CDR3nt: TGTGCCAGCAGCCAAGGGCCCTCAGGGGGGACTGAAGCTTTCTTT

v_gene: TRBV14
abundance: NA
j_gene: TRBJ2-3
d_gene: NA
CDR3aa: CASSRLRDPQDTQYF
CDR3nt: TGTGCCAGCAGCCGATTACGGGACCCCCAAGATACGCAGTATTTT

v_gene: TRBV6-1
abundance: many
j_gene: TRBJ2-7
d_gene: NA
CDR3aa: CASLGGIEQYF
CDR3nt: TGTGCCAGCTTGGGCGGAATCGAGCAGTACTTC

v_gene: TRBV7-8
abundance: many
j_gene: TRBJ2-7
d_gene: NA
CDR3aa: CASSGGSYEQYF
CDR3nt: TGTGCCAGCAGCGGCGGCTCCTACGAGCAGTACTTC

v_gene: TRBV20-1
abundance: many
j_gene: TRBJ2-7
d_gene: NA
CDR3aa: CSGKGRDSPYEQYF
CDR3nt: TGCAGTGGTAAGGGCCGGGACTCGCCCTACGAGCAGTACTTC

v_gene: TRBV5-4
abundance: NA
j_gene: TRBJ1-4
d_gene: TRBD1
CDR3aa: CASSKGQLNEKLFF
CDR3nt: TGTGCCAGCAGCAAGGGACAGCTAAATGAAAAACTGTTTTTT

v_gene: TRBV20-1
abundance: NA
j_gene: TRBJ1-5
d_gene: NA
CDR3aa: CSARWGAGNQPQHF
CDR3nt: TGCAGTGCTAGGTGGGGGGCCGGCAATCAGCCCCAGCATTTT

v_gene: TRBV12-3/TRBV12-4
abundance: many
j_gene: TRBJ1-5
d_gene: NA
CDR3aa: CASSSREREGVQPQHF
CDR3nt: TGTGCCAGCAGCTCCCGGGAGAGGGAGGGAGTTCAGCCCCAGCATTTT

v_gene: TRBV6-6
abundance: many
j_gene: TRBJ2-5
d_gene: TRBD1
CDR3aa: CASRYRDRGFQETQYF
CDR3nt: TGTGCCAGCAGATACCGGGACAGGGGATTTCAAGAGACCCAGTACTTC

v_gene: TRBV12-3/TRBV12-4
abundance: NA
j_gene: TRBJ2-2
d_gene: NA
CDR3aa: CASRFRGRGTGELFF
CDR3nt: TGTGCCAGCCGATTCCGGGGAAGGGGCACCGGGGAGCTGTTTTTT

v_gene: TRBV5-1
abundance: many
j_gene: TRBJ2-7
d_gene: NA
CDR3aa: CASSLEQGIFGEQYF
CDR3nt: TGCGCCAGCAGCTTGGAACAGGGAATCTTTGGCGAGCAGTACTTC

v_gene: TRBV28
abundance: NA
j_gene: TRBJ2-3
d_gene: NA
CDR3aa: CASRWGDTQYF
CDR3nt: TGTGCCAGCAGATGGGGGGATACGCAGTATTTT

v_gene: TRBV18
abundance: many
j_gene: TRBJ1-4
d_gene: NA
CDR3aa: CASSPGDGINEKLFF
CDR3nt: TGTGCCAGCTCCCCCGGGGACGGGATAAATGAAAAACTGTTTTTT

v_gene: TRBV9
abundance: NA
j_gene: TRBJ1-3
d_gene: NA
CDR3aa: CASSLQPSGNTIYF
CDR3nt: TGTGCCAGCAGCCTCCAGCCCTCTGGAAACACCATATATTTT

v_gene: TRBV11-2
abundance: few
j_gene: TRBJ2-3
d_gene: NA
CDR3aa: CASSSRAGDTQYF
CDR3nt: TGTGCCAGCAGCTCCCGGGCAGGTGATACGCAGTATTTT

v_gene: TRBV20-1
abundance: NA
j_gene: TRBJ2-3
d_gene: TRBD1
CDR3aa: CSAHSGTETDTQYF
CDR3nt: TGCAGTGCTCACTCCGGGACAGAGACAGATACGCAGTATTTT